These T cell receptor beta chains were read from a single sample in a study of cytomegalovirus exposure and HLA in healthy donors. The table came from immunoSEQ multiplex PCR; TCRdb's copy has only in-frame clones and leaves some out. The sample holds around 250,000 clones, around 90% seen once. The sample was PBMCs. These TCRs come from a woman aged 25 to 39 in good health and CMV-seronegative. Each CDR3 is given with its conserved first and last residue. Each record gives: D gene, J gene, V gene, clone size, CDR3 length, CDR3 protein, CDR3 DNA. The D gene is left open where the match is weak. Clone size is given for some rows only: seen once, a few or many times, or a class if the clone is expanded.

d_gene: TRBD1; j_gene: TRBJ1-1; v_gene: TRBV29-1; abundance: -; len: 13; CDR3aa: CSVRGGANTEAFF; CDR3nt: TGCAGCGTCCGAGGGGGCGCGAACACTGAAGCTTTCTTT
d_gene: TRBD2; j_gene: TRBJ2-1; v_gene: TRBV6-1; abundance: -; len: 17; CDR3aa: CASSGRGGRVAGDEQFF; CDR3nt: TGTGCCAGCAGTGGGCGGGGGGGAAGGGTCGCCGGCGATGAGCAGTTCTTC
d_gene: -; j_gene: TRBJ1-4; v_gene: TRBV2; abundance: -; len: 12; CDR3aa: CASSEAALGLFF; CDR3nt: TGTGCCAGCAGTGAAGCGGCTTTGGGACTGTTTTTT
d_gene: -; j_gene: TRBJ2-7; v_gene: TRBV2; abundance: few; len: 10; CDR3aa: CASRGYEQYF; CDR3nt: TGTGCCAGCAGGGGCTACGAGCAGTACTTC
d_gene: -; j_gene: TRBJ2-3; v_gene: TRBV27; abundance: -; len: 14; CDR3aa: CASSSEPSTDTQYF; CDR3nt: TGTGCCAGCAGTTCAGAGCCGTCCACAGATACGCAGTATTTT
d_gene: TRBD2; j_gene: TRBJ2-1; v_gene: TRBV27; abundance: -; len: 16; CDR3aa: CASSYLISGSGDEQFF; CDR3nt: TGTGCCAGCAGTTACCTGATTAGCGGGAGTGGAGATGAGCAGTTCTTC
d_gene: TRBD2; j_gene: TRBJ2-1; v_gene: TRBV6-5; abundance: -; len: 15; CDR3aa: CASSYPGLAGNEQFF; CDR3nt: TGTGCCAGCAGTTACCCAGGACTAGCGGGAAATGAGCAGTTCTTC
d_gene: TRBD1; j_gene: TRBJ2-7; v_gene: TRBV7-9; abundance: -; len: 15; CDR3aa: CASRDSTGLTYEQYF; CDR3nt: TGTGCCAGCAGAGATTCGACAGGGTTAACCTACGAGCAGTACTTC
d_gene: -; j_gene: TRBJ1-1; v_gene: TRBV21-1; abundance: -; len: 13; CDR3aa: CASVLQGNTEAFF; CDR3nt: TGTGCCAGCGTCCTACAGGGAAACACTGAAGCTTTCTTT
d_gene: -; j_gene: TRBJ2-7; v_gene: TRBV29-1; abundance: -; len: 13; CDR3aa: CSVPSGNSYEQYF; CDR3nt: TGCAGCGTCCCTAGTGGGAACTCCTACGAGCAGTACTTC
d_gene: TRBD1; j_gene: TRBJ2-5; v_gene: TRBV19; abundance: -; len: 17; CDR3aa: CASSPPGTAVSKETQYF; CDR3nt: TGTGCCAGTAGTCCCCCCGGGACAGCAGTCTCCAAAGAGACCCAGTACTTC
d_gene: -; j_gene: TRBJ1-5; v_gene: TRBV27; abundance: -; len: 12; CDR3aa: CAPVWGDQPQHF; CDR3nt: TGTGCCCCTGTTTGGGGGGACCAGCCCCAGCATTTT
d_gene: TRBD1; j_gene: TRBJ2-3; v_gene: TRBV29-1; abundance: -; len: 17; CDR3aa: CSARTGTGGRGADTQYF; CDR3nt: TGCAGCGCCCGAACCGGGACAGGGGGCCGGGGGGCAGATACGCAGTATTTT
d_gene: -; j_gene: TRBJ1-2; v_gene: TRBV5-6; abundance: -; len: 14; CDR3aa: CASGSDNPIAGYTF; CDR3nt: TGTGCCAGCGGATCGGACAACCCTATTGCTGGCTACACCTTC
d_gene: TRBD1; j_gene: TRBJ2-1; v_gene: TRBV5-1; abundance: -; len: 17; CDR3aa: CASSLLLQGDRGNEQFF; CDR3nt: TGCGCCAGCAGCTTGTTGCTCCAGGGGGACAGGGGCAATGAGCAGTTCTTC
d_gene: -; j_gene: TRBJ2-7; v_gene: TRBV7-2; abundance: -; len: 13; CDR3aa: CASSRTVDYEQYF; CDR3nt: TGTGCCAGCAGCCGGACAGTTGACTACGAGCAGTACTTC
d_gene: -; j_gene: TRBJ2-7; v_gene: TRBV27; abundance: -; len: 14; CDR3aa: CASSPRGSHSEQYF; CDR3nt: TGTGCCAGCAGTCCGCGGGGCAGTCACTCCGAGCAGTACTTC
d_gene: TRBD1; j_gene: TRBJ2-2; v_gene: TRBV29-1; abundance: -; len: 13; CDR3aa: CSVGQENTGELFF; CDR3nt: TGCAGCGTAGGACAGGAGAACACCGGGGAGCTGTTTTTT
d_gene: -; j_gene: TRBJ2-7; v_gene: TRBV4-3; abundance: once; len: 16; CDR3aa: CASSQDLGPSSYEQYF; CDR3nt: TGCGCCAGCAGCCAAGATCTGGGGCCGAGCTCCTACGAGCAGTACTTC
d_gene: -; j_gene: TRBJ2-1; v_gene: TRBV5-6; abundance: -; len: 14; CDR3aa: CASSSVASRNEQFF; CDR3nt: TGTGCCAGCAGCTCTGTTGCTTCTAGGAATGAGCAGTTCTTC
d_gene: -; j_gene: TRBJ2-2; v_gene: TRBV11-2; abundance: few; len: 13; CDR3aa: CASSFRGPGELFF; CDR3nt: TGTGCCAGCAGCTTTCGGGGGCCCGGGGAGCTGTTTTTT
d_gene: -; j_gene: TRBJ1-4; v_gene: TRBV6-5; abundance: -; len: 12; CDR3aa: CATPPADEKLFF; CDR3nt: TGTGCCACCCCCCCCGCGGATGAAAAACTGTTTTTT
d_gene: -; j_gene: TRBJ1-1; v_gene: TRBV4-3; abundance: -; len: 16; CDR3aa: CASSQDGGSVNTEAFF; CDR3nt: TGCGCCAGCAGCCAAGATGGGGGGTCGGTGAACACTGAAGCTTTCTTT
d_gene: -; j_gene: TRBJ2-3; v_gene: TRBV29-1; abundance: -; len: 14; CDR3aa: CSGGAGSGADTQYF; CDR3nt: TGCAGCGGCGGGGCAGGGTCGGGAGCAGATACGCAGTATTTT
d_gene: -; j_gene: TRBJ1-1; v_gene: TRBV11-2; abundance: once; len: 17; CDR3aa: CASSLGKFGSRYTEAFF; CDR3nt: TGTGCCAGCAGCTTGGGGAAGTTTGGGTCTCGGTACACTGAAGCTTTCTTT
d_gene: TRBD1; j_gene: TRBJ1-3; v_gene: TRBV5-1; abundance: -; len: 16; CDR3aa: CASSLETTGAGNTIYF; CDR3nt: TGCGCCAGCAGCTTAGAGACTACAGGGGCTGGAAACACCATATATTTT